Given below is one T cell receptor (beta chain) in context. The target of this receptor is not known. There are no base qualities to consult, and no much larger clone falls within one base. The library relied on the immunoSEQ multiplex PCR assay. In TCRdb, the immuneACCESS table is reduced to in-frame sequences with V and J assigned. These tables do not hold every clone; where another copy was compared, an unresolved V gene accounts for under half, and the others remain unexplained. Present in this sample are 150,000 to 200,000 clones, around 88% of which were seen just once. Jointly, the top ten make up roughly 1.7% of the sample. The data belong to a study of control samples from healthy donors and cancer patients (dated by TCRdb to the early 2020s). The germline ends are 8 bases apart after V is trimmed by 3 bases and J by 0 bases. From the cysteine up to the phenylalanine, the CDR3 has a length of 14 residues. Kept here is only the CDR3 DNA, which spans 42 bases and is read in frame from base 1. As encoded in the germline V gene (reference sequence), CDR1 is GTSNPN while CDR2 is SVGIG.

This receptor was obtained from a man younger than 30 in good health. Here the chain combines TRBV30 and TRBJ1-4, with no D gene named confidently. Source material: blood. The DNA sequence is as follows: TGTGCCTGGAGATCGGTTGCAACTAATGAAAAACTGTTTTTT. This sequence encodes CAWRSVATNEKLFF.